These T cell receptor beta chains were read from a single sample in a study of T-cell reconstitution after alpha-beta-depleted transplantation in children. TCRdb re-called the PCR reads through MiXCR, storing one row per CDR3 protein. The table lists approximately 350,000 distinct CDR3 sequences, 13% of them singletons. The sequenced sample was PBMCs, obtained from the stem cell graft. The receptors derive from a human donor who donated a stem cell graft to a child with Fanconi anemia. CDR3s include the opening cysteine and the closing phenylalanine or tryptophan. The D gene is left open where the match is weak. Rows give clone size only sometimes, using once, few, many, or a class for an expanded clone.

few,-,TRBV4-1,TRBJ2-3,CASSPRISIDTQYF,TGCGCCAGCAGCCCCCGTATCTCTATAGATACGCAGTATTTT
few,TRBD1,TRBV20-1,TRBJ1-2,CSARTRDRIYGYTF,TGCAGTGCTAGAACCCGGGACAGGATCTATGGCTACACCTTC
many,TRBD1,TRBV5-1,TRBJ1-2,CASSLATGGTYGYTF,TGCGCCAGCAGCTTGGCAACAGGGGGCACCTATGGCTACACCTTC
-,TRBD1,TRBV6-2/TRBV6-3,TRBJ2-1,CASAALLFRQGNEQFF,TGTGCCAGCGCCGCCTTACTCTTCCGACAGGGGAATGAGCAGTTCTTC
few,-,TRBV4-1,TRBJ1-1,CASSQYLNLDGNTEAFF,TGCGCCAGCAGCCAATACCTTAACTTAGACGGAAACACTGAAGCTTTCTTT
-,TRBD1,TRBV24-1,TRBJ2-2,CATSAGGQGIGELFF,TGTGCCACCAGCGCCGGCGGACAGGGGATCGGGGAGCTGTTTTTT
-,TRBD2,TRBV29-1,TRBJ2-1,CSVKTLAGFYNEQFF,TGCAGCGTTAAAACACTAGCGGGGTTTTACAATGAGCAGTTCTTC
many,TRBD1,TRBV6-2/TRBV6-3,TRBJ2-5,CASSYSTGTGSETQYF,TGTGCCAGCAGTTACTCTACCGGGACAGGGAGTGAGACCCAGTACTTC
-,TRBD1,TRBV18,TRBJ1-1,CASSPPSTGALEAFF,TGTGCCAGCTCACCACCGTCGACAGGGGCATTGGAAGCTTTCTTT
many,-,TRBV6-2/TRBV6-3,TRBJ2-2,CASSPRGRTNTGELFF,TGTGCCAGCAGTCCCCGGGGCAGGACAAACACCGGGGAGCTGTTTTTT
-,-,TRBV5-4,TRBJ2-5,CASSQSRAQETQYF,TGTGCCAGCAGCCAGTCCAGGGCCCAAGAGACCCAGTACTTC
many,TRBD1,TRBV29-1,TRBJ2-3,CSVGTTGGADTQYF,TGCAGCGTGGGGACTACAGGGGGCGCGGATACGCAGTATTTT
few,TRBD1,TRBV20-1,TRBJ1-5,CSAGTGANQPQHF,TGCAGTGCTGGGACAGGGGCCAATCAGCCCCAGCATTTT
-,TRBD2,TRBV10-3,TRBJ2-1,CASGPAGTSGSEQFF,TGTGCCAGCGGGCCGGCCGGGACTAGCGGGTCTGAGCAGTTCTTC
few,TRBD1,TRBV11-2,TRBJ2-1,CASSFPRQGAGNEQFF,TGTGCCAGCAGCTTTCCCAGACAGGGGGCAGGGAATGAGCAGTTCTTC
few,TRBD1,TRBV11-2,TRBJ1-2,CASSLLGQGINGYTF,TGTGCCAGCAGCTTACTGGGACAGGGGATTAATGGCTACACCTTC
few,-,TRBV11-1,TRBJ2-3,CASSSFWGEQDTQYF,TGTGCCAGCAGCTCCTTTTGGGGCGAGCAAGATACGCAGTATTTT
many,-,TRBV5-6,TRBJ2-2,CASTPSWGGDTLGVGELFF,TGTGCCAGCACCCCCTCGTGGGGAGGGGACACGCTGGGGGTCGGGGAGCTGTTTTTT
-,-,TRBV7-2,TRBJ2-5,CASGIQETQYF,TGTGCCAGCGGGATCCAAGAGACCCAGTACTTC
many,-,TRBV12-3/TRBV12-4,TRBJ2-4,CASSLTPKNIQYF,TGTGCCAGCAGTTTGACACCCAAAAACATTCAGTACTTC
-,-,TRBV4-3,TRBJ1-3,CASSQDRLLSGNTIYF,TGCGCCAGCAGCCAAGACAGATTACTCTCTGGAAACACCATATATTTT
many,-,TRBV12-3/TRBV12-4,TRBJ2-5,CASSPQEGGFWTQYF,TGTGCCAGCAGTCCTCAGGAAGGGGGTTTTTGGACCCAGTACTTC
-,-,TRBV29-1,TRBJ1-1,CSVEKGLQNTEAFF,TGCAGCGTTGAGAAGGGACTTCAAAACACTGAAGCTTTCTTT
many,TRBD2,TRBV29-1,TRBJ2-1,CSVELAGGSNEQFF,TGCAGCGTTGAATTAGCGGGGGGGTCCAATGAGCAGTTCTTC
-,TRBD1,TRBV15,TRBJ1-5,CATSRVGTGGNQPQHF,TGTGCCACCAGCAGAGTAGGGACAGGCGGCAATCAGCCCCAGCATTTT
-,-,TRBV5-1,TRBJ2-7,CASSLTGGLYEQYF,TGCGCCAGCAGCTTGACGGGGGGCCTCTACGAGCAGTACTTC
-,-,TRBV6-1,TRBJ2-1,CASFLAGTDSYNEQFF,TGTGCCAGCTTCCTCGCCGGGACGGATTCCTACAATGAGCAGTTCTTC
few,-,TRBV4-3,TRBJ2-3,CASSQDAGTSQYF,TGCGCCAGCAGCCAAGATGCAGGGACATCGCAGTATTTT
few,-,TRBV25-1,TRBJ2-5,CASSGGRETQYF,TGTGCCAGCAGTGGAGGCCGGGAGACCCAGTACTTC
-,-,TRBV7-2,TRBJ1-2,CASSFGAEPLYGYTF,TGTGCCAGCAGCTTTGGGGCAGAACCACTCTATGGCTACACCTTC
-,-,TRBV4-3,TRBJ2-1,CASSQDESWSRGSYNEQFF,TGCGCCAGCAGCCAAGATGAAAGTTGGAGTAGGGGCTCCTACAATGAGCAGTTCTTC
-,TRBD1,TRBV12-3/TRBV12-4,TRBJ2-2,CASSLVRDRPLPNTGELFF,TGTGCCAGCAGTTTAGTCCGGGACAGACCACTACCGAACACCGGGGAGCTGTTTTTT
many,-,TRBV4-2,TRBJ1-3,CASSQEMTGTGRISSGNTIYF,TGTGCCAGCAGCCAAGAAATGACGGGAACAGGGCGAATAAGCTCTGGAAACACCATATATTTT
-,-,TRBV7-2,TRBJ2-5,CASSPDSTGETQYF,TGTGCCAGCAGTCCCGACTCGACCGGAGAGACCCAGTACTTC
few,-,TRBV5-1,TRBJ2-2,CASSLVPDTGELFF,TGCGCCAGCAGCTTGGTCCCAGACACCGGGGAGCTGTTTTTT
-,-,TRBV5-4,TRBJ1-1,CASSRPGRHGTEAFF,TGTGCCAGCAGCCGGCCGGGACGCCACGGGACTGAAGCTTTCTTT
-,-,TRBV2,TRBJ1-1,CASSPESNTEAFF,TGTGCCAGCAGTCCTGAGTCAAACACTGAAGCTTTCTTT
-,TRBD1,TRBV15,TRBJ2-2,CATSSNRGNTGELFF,TGTGCCACCAGCAGCAACAGGGGGAACACCGGGGAGCTGTTTTTT
few,-,TRBV24-1,TRBJ2-1,CATSVGASHEQFF,TGTGCCACCAGTGTGGGAGCGAGCCATGAGCAGTTCTTC
-,TRBD2,TRBV7-2,TRBJ2-7,CASSYRSGGNEQYF,TGTGCCAGCAGCTACCGTAGCGGGGGAAACGAGCAGTACTTC
-,TRBD2,TRBV4-2,TRBJ2-5,CASSLRRSGSGEQETQYF,TGTGCCAGCAGCCTACGTCGGAGCGGTAGCGGGGAGCAAGAGACCCAGTACTTC
-,-,TRBV7-2,TRBJ2-5,CASSLNHQETQYF,TGTGCCAGCAGCTTAAATCATCAAGAGACCCAGTACTTC
few,TRBD1,TRBV24-1,TRBJ2-2,CATGQGDTGELFF,TGTGCCACCGGACAGGGTGACACCGGGGAGCTGTTTTTT
few,TRBD1,TRBV6-2/TRBV6-3,TRBJ2-7,CASSQIDLFGQGTHEQYF,TGTGCCAGCAGCCAAATCGATTTATTTGGACAGGGGACCCACGAGCAGTACTTC
-,-,TRBV10-3,TRBJ1-1,CAISETGKQNTEAFF,TGTGCCATCAGTGAAACAGGGAAACAGAACACTGAAGCTTTCTTT
many,TRBD1,TRBV28,TRBJ2-5,CASTIRGQAQETQYF,TGTGCCAGCACCATAAGGGGGCAGGCACAAGAGACCCAGTACTTC
-,TRBD1,TRBV19,TRBJ1-5,CASSQPGQGNQPQHF,TGTGCCAGTAGTCAACCGGGACAGGGGAATCAGCCCCAGCATTTT
few,-,TRBV5-1,TRBJ2-7,CASSPDGRMEEQYF,TGCGCCAGCAGCCCTGACGGGCGTATGGAAGAGCAGTACTTC
many,-,TRBV5-1,TRBJ1-3,CASSLDRAVSGNTIYF,TGCGCCAGCAGCTTGGATCGGGCCGTCTCTGGAAACACCATATATTTT
few,TRBD1,TRBV7-9,TRBJ1-2,CASTLDRGNGYTF,TGTGCCAGCACCCTGGACAGGGGGAATGGCTACACCTTC
-,-,TRBV12-3/TRBV12-4,TRBJ2-5,CASSRGGRETQYF,TGTGCCAGCAGTCGTGGGGGTCGGGAGACCCAGTACTTC
-,-,TRBV12-3/TRBV12-4,TRBJ1-5,CASSSGGQIPQHF,TGTGCCAGCAGTTCGGGGGGGCAAATCCCCCAGCATTTT
-,-,TRBV12-3/TRBV12-4,TRBJ1-5,CASCPRGVGQPQHF,TGTGCCAGCTGCCCCCGGGGGGTTGGTCAGCCCCAGCATTTT
few,TRBD2,TRBV29-1,TRBJ2-3,CSVDGRGGADTQYF,TGCAGCGTTGACGGGCGGGGGGGTGCAGATACGCAGTATTTT